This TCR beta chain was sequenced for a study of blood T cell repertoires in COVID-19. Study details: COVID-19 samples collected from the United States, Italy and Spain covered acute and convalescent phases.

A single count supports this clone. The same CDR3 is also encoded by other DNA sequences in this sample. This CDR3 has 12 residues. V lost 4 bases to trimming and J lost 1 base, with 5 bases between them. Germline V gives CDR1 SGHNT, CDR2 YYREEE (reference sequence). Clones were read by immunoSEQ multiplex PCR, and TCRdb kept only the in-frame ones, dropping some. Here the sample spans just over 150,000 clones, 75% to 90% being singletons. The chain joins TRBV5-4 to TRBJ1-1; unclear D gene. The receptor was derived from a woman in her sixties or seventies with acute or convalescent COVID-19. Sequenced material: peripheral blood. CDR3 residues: CASSRGNTEAFF. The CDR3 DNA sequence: TGTGCCAGCAGCCGGGGGAACACTGAAGCTTTCTTT. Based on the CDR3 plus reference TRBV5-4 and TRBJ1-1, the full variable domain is ETGVTQSPTHLIKTRGQQVTLRCSSQSGHNTVSWYQQALGQGPQFIFQYYREEENGRGNFPPRFSGLQFPNYSSELNVNALELDDSALYLCASSRGNTEAFFGQGTRLTVV.